These T cell receptor beta chains were read from a single sample in a study of cytomegalovirus exposure and HLA in healthy donors. Here immunoSEQ multiplex PCR was the method, and the copy in TCRdb shows in-frame clones only, minus some. The sample table sets out fewer than 100,000 clones. The specimen was PBMCs. These receptors were taken from a young man in good health and CMV-seropositive. CDR3s include the opening cysteine and the closing phenylalanine or tryptophan. D genes are given only for firm matches. Clone size appears in some rows only: once, few, many, or a class for an expanded clone.

j_call d_call clone_size v_call cdr3_nt cdr3_aa
TRBJ2-5 NA NA TRBV19 TGTGCCACCCAGGGGACGGTAGAGACCCAGTACTTC CATQGTVETQYF
TRBJ2-3 TRBD2 NA TRBV28 TGTGCCGCGACTCGGGGGGGCACAGATACGCAGTATTTT CAATRGGTDTQYF
TRBJ2-7 NA NA TRBV4-1 TGCGCCAGCAGCCAAGTCGGAGTTGGGGAGCAGTACTTC CASSQVGVGEQYF
TRBJ1-6 NA NA TRBV19 TGTGCCAGCGCCGGGGTTTTCGGTTCACCCCTCCACTTT CASAGVFGSPLHF
TRBJ2-7 TRBD1 NA TRBV2 TGTGCCAGCAGTCGCCGGGACAGGGTTTACGAGCAGTACTTC CASSRRDRVYEQYF
TRBJ1-5 NA NA TRBV5-5 TGTGCCAGCAGCTCTGTCTACACGGGAGGGCCCCAGCATTTT CASSSVYTGGPQHF
TRBJ2-7 TRBD2 NA TRBV6-6 TGTGCCAGCAGTAAATTTTTTAGCGGGAGGGCCTACGAGCAGTACTTC CASSKFFSGRAYEQYF
TRBJ2-2 NA NA TRBV7-7 TGTGCCAGCAGCTTAAACCAGGGTGTGAACACCGGGGAGCTGTTTTTT CASSLNQGVNTGELFF
TRBJ1-2 TRBD1 NA TRBV28 TGTGCCAGCAGGCCAGCGGAGAGACAGGGTACAGGCTACACCTTC CASRPAERQGTGYTF
TRBJ1-6 NA NA TRBV18 TGTGCCAGCTCACCAGGGGCCGATTCACCCCTCCACTTT CASSPGADSPLHF
TRBJ1-2 TRBD1 NA TRBV5-1 TGCGCCAGCCTGGGACAGGGGGTGGCAGGCTACACCTTC CASLGQGVAGYTF
TRBJ2-7 NA NA TRBV6-1 TGTGCCAGCAGTCGACAGGGAGGAACCTACGAGCAGTACTTC CASSRQGGTYEQYF
TRBJ2-5 TRBD2 NA TRBV7-6 TGTGCCAGCAGCTTAGCGGAGCGGGGGGAGACCCAGTACTTC CASSLAERGETQYF
TRBJ1-1 NA NA TRBV6-5 TGTGCCAGCAGTTCCTACAGGGATGGGGACACTGAAGCTTTCTTT CASSSYRDGDTEAFF
TRBJ1-1 NA NA TRBV10-3 TGTGCCATCAGTGGTTTGGGGGGAGATGAAGCTTTCTTT CAISGLGGDEAFF
TRBJ1-2 NA NA TRBV7-9 TGTGCCAGCAGCTTGTCTATGGTCCTCTATGGCTACACCTTC CASSLSMVLYGYTF
TRBJ2-7 NA NA TRBV18 TGTGCCAGCTCACCACCGGCCGCGGGCTACGAGCAGTACTTC CASSPPAAGYEQYF
TRBJ2-3 NA NA TRBV5-1 TGCGCCAGCAGCCTGGACGGAAAGGGGCCCACAGATACGCAGTATTTT CASSLDGKGPTDTQYF
TRBJ1-2 NA NA TRBV25-1 TGTGCCAGCACGGACAGCCCGTCCCTCTATGGCTACACCTTC CASTDSPSLYGYTF
TRBJ2-1 TRBD2 NA TRBV27 TGTGCCAGCAGTTTACGAGCTAGCGGCAGAGTCAATGAGCAGTTCTTC CASSLRASGRVNEQFF
TRBJ1-5 NA NA TRBV6-1 TGTGCCAGCAGCTCTGACATCAGTACTCAGCCCCAGCATTTT CASSSDISTQPQHF
TRBJ1-1 NA NA TRBV6-6 TGTGCCAGCAGCCCCTTCAGGGGATCGGACACTGAAGCTTTCTTT CASSPFRGSDTEAFF
TRBJ1-5 TRBD1 NA TRBV28 TGTGCCAGCACCCCGGACAGGGGTAATCAGCCCCAGCATTTT CASTPDRGNQPQHF
TRBJ1-6 NA NA TRBV14 TGTGCCAGCAGCCTACCGGGAGGGCAGAATTCACCCCTCCACTTT CASSLPGGQNSPLHF
TRBJ2-5 TRBD2 NA TRBV18 TGTGCCAGCAGCATACTCACTAGCGGGCAAGAGACCCAGTACTTC CASSILTSGQETQYF
TRBJ2-7 TRBD2 NA TRBV28 TGTGCCAGCAGTTTCTCGTCTGCAACTAGCGGGAGGATCTACGAGCAGTACTTC CASSFSSATSGRIYEQYF
TRBJ1-5 NA NA TRBV7-2 TGTGCCAGCAACGAACCCCCAGGACAGCCCCAGCATTTT CASNEPPGQPQHF
TRBJ2-7 NA NA TRBV7-8 TGTGCCAGCAGCTTAGCGTATAGCTACGAGCAGTACTTC CASSLAYSYEQYF
TRBJ2-1 TRBD2 NA TRBV5-1 TGCGCCAGCAGCTTGGAACTAGCGGGAGCGTACAATGAGCAGTTCTTC CASSLELAGAYNEQFF
TRBJ2-7 TRBD1 NA TRBV6-1 TGTGCCAGCAGTTCCCGGACAGGGGGTGTCTACGAGCAGTACTTC CASSSRTGGVYEQYF
TRBJ2-1 NA medium-sized TRBV2 TGTGCCACCGTGGGGGCGAAAAACAATGAGCAGTTCTTC CATVGAKNNEQFF
TRBJ2-1 TRBD2 NA TRBV2 TGTGCCAGCAGTGAAGCGGGGGGGACTAGCGGTATCTCCTACAATGAGCAGTTCTTC CASSEAGGTSGISYNEQFF
TRBJ1-1 NA NA TRBV7-8 TGTGCCAGCAGCTTAACAGGGTTCACTGAAGCTTTCTTT CASSLTGFTEAFF
TRBJ2-5 TRBD2 NA TRBV6-1 TGTGCCAGCAGTGAGACTAGCGGGCACCGGACCCAGTACTTC CASSETSGHRTQYF
TRBJ2-4 NA NA TRBV5-1 TGCGCCAGCAGCTTGGTCGCCAGAAACATTCAGTACTTC CASSLVARNIQYF
TRBJ1-1 NA NA TRBV6-6 TGTGCCAGCAGTTCTGACACTGAAGCTTTCTTT CASSSDTEAFF
TRBJ1-6 TRBD1 NA TRBV30 TGTGCCTGGGACCTCAGGACAGGGCGTAATTCACCCCTCCACTTT CAWDLRTGRNSPLHF
TRBJ2-1 NA NA TRBV5-4 TGTGCCAGCAGCTTGGGCAACTTCAATGAGCAGTTCTTC CASSLGNFNEQFF
TRBJ2-5 NA NA TRBV28 NA CASSSSAPSQQETQYF
TRBJ1-3 NA NA TRBV19 TGTGCCAGTATTGACAGGTCTGGAAACACCATATATTTT CASIDRSGNTIYF
TRBJ1-2 TRBD1 NA TRBV28 TGTGCCAGCACGGACAGGGGCGTAACTCGGGGCTACACCTTC CASTDRGVTRGYTF
TRBJ1-3 TRBD1 NA TRBV6-1 TGTGCCAGCAGTGAAGGGGACAGCCGAAACACCATATATTTT CASSEGDSRNTIYF
TRBJ2-7 NA NA TRBV18 TGTGCCAGCTCACCACACCCACGAACTTACGAGCAGTACTTC CASSPHPRTYEQYF
TRBJ1-5 NA NA TRBV19 TGTGCCAGTAGTATAATCCAGGGTGGCCAGCCCCAGCATTTT CASSIIQGGQPQHF
TRBJ1-2 TRBD1 NA TRBV18 TGTGCCAGCTCACCTACGACAGGGGGCGCCTATGGCTACACCTTC CASSPTTGGAYGYTF
TRBJ1-1 NA NA TRBV5-1 TGCGCCAGCAGCTTTGGAGTGGGGCGAGACACTGAAGCTTTCTTT CASSFGVGRDTEAFF
TRBJ1-5 NA NA TRBV30 TGTGCCTGGGAAACAGGCACTGGTCAGCCCCAGCATTTT CAWETGTGQPQHF
TRBJ2-7 NA NA TRBV28 TGTGCCAGCAGCCAAATCCAGGGGCCCATGGAGCAGTACTTC CASSQIQGPMEQYF
TRBJ2-2 TRBD2 NA TRBV15 TGTGCCACCAGCAGAGATTCGGCTAGCGGGATAGCGAACACCGGGGAGCTGTTTTTT CATSRDSASGIANTGELFF
TRBJ1-3 NA NA TRBV5-1 TGCGCCAGCAGCCCGATACAGGACTCTGGAAACACCATATATTTT CASSPIQDSGNTIYF
TRBJ2-5 NA NA TRBV5-6 TGTGCCAGCAGCTCGAGACAGGAGACCCAGTACTTC CASSSRQETQYF
TRBJ1-4 TRBD1 NA TRBV6-1 TGTGCCAGCAGTGATACAGGGGGCGGCGAAAAACTGTTTTTT CASSDTGGGEKLFF
TRBJ2-7 NA NA TRBV7-2 TGTGCCAGCAGCCCCGGGGGACTCTACGAGCAGTACTTC CASSPGGLYEQYF